The entry that follows covers one TCR beta chain sequence. Antigen unknown. The entry originates in a study of chemoradiotherapy in HPV16-positive cancers. Looked up from germline, CDR1 is MRHNA and CDR2 is SNTAGT. V was cut by 0 bases and J by 0 bases, with 7 bases left in between. CDR3 length: 15 amino acids. Study-level findings and limits: Non-HPV-specific T cells did not expand in tumors during treatment, whereas candidate HPV-specific clones and E7-related motifs did.

Generated by immunoSEQ multiplex PCR, the TCRdb table keeps only in-frame clones and is missing some. The profile shows over 10,000 clones, approximately 87% of them singletons. The chain joins TRBV6-4 to TRBJ2-3; D gene ambiguous. This sequence was found in a human donor with HPV-associated anogenital cancer. The specimen comprised blood, sampled from a patient who underwent chemoradiotherapy. CDR3 DNA: TGTGCCAGCAGTGACTCAGTCGGAAGCACAGATACGCAGTATTTT. Its protein is CASSDSVGSTDTQYF.